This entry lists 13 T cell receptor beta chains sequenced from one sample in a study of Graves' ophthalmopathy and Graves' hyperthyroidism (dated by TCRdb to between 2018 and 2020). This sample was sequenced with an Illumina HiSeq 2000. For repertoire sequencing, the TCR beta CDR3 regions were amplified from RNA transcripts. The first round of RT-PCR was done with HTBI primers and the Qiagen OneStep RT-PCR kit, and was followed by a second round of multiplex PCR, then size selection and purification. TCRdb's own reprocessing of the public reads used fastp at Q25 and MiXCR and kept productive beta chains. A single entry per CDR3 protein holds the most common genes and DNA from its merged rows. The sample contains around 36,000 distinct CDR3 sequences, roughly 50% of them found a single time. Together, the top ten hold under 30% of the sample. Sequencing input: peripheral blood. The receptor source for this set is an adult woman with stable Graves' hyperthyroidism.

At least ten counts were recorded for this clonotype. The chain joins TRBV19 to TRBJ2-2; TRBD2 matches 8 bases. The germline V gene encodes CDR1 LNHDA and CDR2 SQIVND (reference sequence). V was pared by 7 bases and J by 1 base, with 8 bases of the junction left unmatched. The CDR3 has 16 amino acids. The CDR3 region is CASKDWLAGNTGELFF. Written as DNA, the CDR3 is TGTGCCAGTAAGGATTGGCTAGCGGGGAACACCGGGGAGCTGTTTTTT.

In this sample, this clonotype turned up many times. The CDR3 sequence is CASRGGSANTQYF. CDR3 in DNA: TGTGCCAGCAGAGGGGGCTCGGCGAATACGCAGTATTTT. The V gene is TRBV6-5, the J gene TRBJ2-3; 7 bases are a match to TRBD1. V shed 6 bases and J 7 bases; nucleotides not matched to a gene: 7. Germline V gives CDR1 MNHEY, CDR2 SVGAGI. This CDR3 has 13 amino acids.

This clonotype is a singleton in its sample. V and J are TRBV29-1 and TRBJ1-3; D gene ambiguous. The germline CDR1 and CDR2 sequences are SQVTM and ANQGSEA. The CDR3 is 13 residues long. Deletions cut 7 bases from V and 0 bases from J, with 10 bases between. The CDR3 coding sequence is TGCAGCGCAAAGGCCAGCTCTGGAAACACCATATATTTT. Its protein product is CSAKASSGNTIYF.

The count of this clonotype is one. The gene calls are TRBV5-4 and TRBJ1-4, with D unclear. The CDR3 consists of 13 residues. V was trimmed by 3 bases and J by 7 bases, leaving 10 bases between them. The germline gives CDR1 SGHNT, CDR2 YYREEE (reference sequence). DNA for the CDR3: TGTGCCAGCAGCTCACAGCCAGGTGAAAAACTGTTTTTT. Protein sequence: CASSSQPGEKLFF.

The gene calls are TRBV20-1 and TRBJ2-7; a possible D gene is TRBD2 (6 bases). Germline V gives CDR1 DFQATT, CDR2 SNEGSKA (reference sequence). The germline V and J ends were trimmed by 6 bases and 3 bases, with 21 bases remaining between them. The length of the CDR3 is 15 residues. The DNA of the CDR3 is TGCAGTGCCCAAAGGGGAGGCAACCCCCTCTACGAGCAGTACTTC. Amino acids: CSAQRGGNPLYEQYF.

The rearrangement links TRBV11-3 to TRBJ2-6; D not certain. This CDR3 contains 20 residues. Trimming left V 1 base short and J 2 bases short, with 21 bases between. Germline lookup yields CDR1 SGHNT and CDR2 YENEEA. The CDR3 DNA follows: TGTGCCAGCAGCTTAGTCCTCTTTGGGTTAACCTTGACTGGGGCCAACGTCCTGACTTTC. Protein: CASSLVLFGLTLTGANVLTF.

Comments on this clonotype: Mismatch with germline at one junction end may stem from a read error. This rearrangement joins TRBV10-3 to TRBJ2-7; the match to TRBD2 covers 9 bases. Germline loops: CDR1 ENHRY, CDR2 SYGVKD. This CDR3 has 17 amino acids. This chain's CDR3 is CASSPYGRLAGINEQYF. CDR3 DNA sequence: TGTGCCAGCAGTCCCTACGGCCGCCTAGCGGGGATAAACGAGCAGTACTTC.

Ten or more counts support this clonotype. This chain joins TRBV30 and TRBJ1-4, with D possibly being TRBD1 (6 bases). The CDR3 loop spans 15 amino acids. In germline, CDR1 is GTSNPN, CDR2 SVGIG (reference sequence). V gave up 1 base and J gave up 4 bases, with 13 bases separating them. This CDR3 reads CAWSGYRENNEKLFF. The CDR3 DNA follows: TGTGCCTGGAGTGGATACAGGGAGAATAATGAAAAACTGTTTTTT.

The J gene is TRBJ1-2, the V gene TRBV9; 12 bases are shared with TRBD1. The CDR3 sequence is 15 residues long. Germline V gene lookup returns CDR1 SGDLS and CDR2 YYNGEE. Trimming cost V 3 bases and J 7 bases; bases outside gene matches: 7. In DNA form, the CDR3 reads TGTGCCAGCAGCGCCGGGACAGGGGGCGCATCTGGCTACACCTTC. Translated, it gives CASSAGTGGASGYTF.

CDR3 sequence: CATSERPGTSNQPQHF. The CDR3 DNA reads as TGTGCCACCAGTGAGCGGCCCGGGACTAGCAATCAGCCCCAGCATTTT. The chain is built from TRBV24-1 and TRBJ1-5, with a tentative D call TRBD1 (5 bases). Germline V lookup: CDR1 KGHDR, CDR2 SFDVKD. V lost 4 bases, J lost 0 bases, and 12 bases lay in between. CDR3 size: 16 residues.

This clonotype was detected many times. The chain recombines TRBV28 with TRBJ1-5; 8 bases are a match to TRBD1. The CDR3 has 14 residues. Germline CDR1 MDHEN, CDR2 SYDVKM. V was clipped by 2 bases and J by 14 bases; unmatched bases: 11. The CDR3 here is CASSLEGTGGKKHF. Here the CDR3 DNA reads TGTGCCAGCAGTTTAGAAGGAACAGGGGGGAAGAAGCATTTT.

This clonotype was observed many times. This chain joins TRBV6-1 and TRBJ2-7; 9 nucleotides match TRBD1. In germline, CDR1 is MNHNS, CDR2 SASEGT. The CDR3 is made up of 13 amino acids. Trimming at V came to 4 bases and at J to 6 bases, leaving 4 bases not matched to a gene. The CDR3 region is CASSADRGGEQYF. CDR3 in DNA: TGTGCCAGCAGTGCGGACAGGGGAGGCGAGCAGTACTTC.

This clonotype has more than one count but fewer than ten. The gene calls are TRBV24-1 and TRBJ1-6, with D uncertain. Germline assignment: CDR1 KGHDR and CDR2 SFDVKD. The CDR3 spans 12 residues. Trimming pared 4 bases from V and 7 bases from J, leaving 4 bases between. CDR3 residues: CATSDGNSPLHF. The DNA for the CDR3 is TGTGCCACCAGTGACGGCAATTCACCCCTCCACTTT.